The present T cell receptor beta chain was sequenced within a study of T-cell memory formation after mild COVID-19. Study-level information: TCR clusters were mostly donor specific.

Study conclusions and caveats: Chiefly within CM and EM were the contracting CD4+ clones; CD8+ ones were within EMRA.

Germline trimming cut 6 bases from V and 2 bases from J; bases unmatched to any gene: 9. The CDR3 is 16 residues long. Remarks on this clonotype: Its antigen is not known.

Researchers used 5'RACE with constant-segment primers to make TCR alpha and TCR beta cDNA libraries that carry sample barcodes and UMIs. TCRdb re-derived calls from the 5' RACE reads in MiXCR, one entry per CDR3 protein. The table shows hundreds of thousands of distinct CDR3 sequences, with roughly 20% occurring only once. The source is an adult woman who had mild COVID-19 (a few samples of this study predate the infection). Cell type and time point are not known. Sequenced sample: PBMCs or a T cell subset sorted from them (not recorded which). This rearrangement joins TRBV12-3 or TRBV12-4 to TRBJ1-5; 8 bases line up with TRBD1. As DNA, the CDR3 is TGTGCCAGCAGCCGAGGACAGGGACGGGGCAATCAGCCCCAGCATTTT. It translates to CASSRGQGRGNQPQHF.